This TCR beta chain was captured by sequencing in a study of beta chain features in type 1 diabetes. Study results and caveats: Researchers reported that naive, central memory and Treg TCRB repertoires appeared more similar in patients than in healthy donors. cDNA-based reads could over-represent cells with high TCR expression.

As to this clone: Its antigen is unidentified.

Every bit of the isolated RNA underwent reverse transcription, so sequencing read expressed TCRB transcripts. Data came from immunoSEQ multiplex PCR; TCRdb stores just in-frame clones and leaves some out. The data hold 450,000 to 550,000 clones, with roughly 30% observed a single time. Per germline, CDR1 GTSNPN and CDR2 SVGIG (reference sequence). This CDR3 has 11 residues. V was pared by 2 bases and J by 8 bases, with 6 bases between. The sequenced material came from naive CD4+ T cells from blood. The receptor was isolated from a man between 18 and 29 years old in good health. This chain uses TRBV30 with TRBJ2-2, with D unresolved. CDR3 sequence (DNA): TGTGCCTGGAGTCAGGTTGGGGAGCTGTTTTTT. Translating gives CAWSQVGELFF.